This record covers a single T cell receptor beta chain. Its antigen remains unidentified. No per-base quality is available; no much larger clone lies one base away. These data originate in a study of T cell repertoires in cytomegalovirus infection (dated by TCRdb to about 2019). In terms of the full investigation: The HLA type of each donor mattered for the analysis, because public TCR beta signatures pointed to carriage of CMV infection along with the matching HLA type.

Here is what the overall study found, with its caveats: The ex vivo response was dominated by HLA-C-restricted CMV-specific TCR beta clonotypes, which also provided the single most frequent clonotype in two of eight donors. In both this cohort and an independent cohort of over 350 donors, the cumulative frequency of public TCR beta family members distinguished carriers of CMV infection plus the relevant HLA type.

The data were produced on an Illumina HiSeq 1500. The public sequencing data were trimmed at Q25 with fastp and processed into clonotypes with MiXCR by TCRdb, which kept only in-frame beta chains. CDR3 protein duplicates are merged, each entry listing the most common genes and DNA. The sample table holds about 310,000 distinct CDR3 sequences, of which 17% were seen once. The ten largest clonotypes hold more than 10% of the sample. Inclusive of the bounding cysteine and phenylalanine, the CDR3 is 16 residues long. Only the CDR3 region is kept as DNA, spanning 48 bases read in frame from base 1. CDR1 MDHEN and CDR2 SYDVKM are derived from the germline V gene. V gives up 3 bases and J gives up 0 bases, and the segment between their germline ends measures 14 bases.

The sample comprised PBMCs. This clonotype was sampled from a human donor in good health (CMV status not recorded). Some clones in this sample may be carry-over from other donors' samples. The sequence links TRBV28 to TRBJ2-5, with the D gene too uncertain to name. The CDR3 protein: CASSFSGVGDQETQYF. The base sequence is TGTGCCAGCAGTTTCTCTGGTGTAGGAGACCAAGAGACCCAGTACTTC. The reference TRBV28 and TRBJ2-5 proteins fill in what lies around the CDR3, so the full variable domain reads DVKVTQSSRYLVKRTGEKVFLECVQDMDHENMFWYRQDPGLGLRLIYFSYDVKMKEKGDIPEGYSVSREKKERFSLILESASTNQTSMYLCASSFSGVGDQETQYFGPGTRLLVL.